Shown below are 10 T cell receptor beta chains from a single sample sequenced in a study of vaccination and CD4 T cells after COVID-19. The Oncomine TCR Beta short-read assay was what sequenced the DNA obtained from cultured CD4+ T cells. TCRdb ran MiXCR on the PCR reads and lists one entry per CDR3 protein. In the table there are roughly 9,000 distinct CDR3 sequences, more than 45% of which are singletons. No antigens are known for them. Treatment: 10-day PBMC culture with coronavirus spike peptide pools or control peptides (ViraFEST assay). The collection of CD4+ T cells from the unexposed donor took place before the COVID-19 pandemic (2011-2018). Sequenced sample: CD4+ T cells from blood, cultured in vitro. The receptors were gathered from a human donor in good health.

The chain carries TRBV4-1 and TRBJ2-5; D gene ambiguous. The germline gives CDR1 MGHRA, CDR2 YSYEKL. V was clipped by 1 base and J by 5 bases, with 20 bases between them. The CDR3 has 17 residues. Here the CDR3 reads CASSQVMGAESFETQYF. CDR3 in DNA: TGCGCCAGCAGCCAAGTGATGGGCGCGGAGAGCTTCGAGACCCAGTACTTC.

The J gene is TRBJ2-5, the V gene TRBV7-2, with 9 bases aligning to TRBD2. Trimming removed 4 bases from V and 0 bases from J; junction bases left unmatched: 9. Germline assignment: CDR1 SGHTA and CDR2 FQGNSA. The CDR3 totals 17 residues. This CDR3 is CASSSMGGRGNQETQYF. The CDR3 DNA is TGTGCCAGCAGCTCAATGGGCGGGAGGGGTAACCAAGAGACCCAGTACTTC.

This clonotype turned up a few times. V usage is TRBV15 and J usage is TRBJ1-5; 7 nucleotides align to TRBD1. Germline CDR1 reads LNHNV; CDR2 reads YYDKDF (reference sequence). The CDR3 consists of 17 residues. Trimming at V came to 0 bases and at J to 0 bases, leaving 5 bases not matched to a gene. For the CDR3, the DNA is TGTGCCACCAGCAGAGATCCGGGACAGAATAGCAATCAGCCCCAGCATTTT. Its protein product is CATSRDPGQNSNQPQHF. Full variable domain (missing parts from reference TRBV15 and TRBJ1-5): DAMVIQNPRYQVTQFGKPVTLSCSQTLNHNVMYWYQQKSSQAPKLLFHYYDKDFNNEADTPDNFQSRRPNTSFCFLDIRSPGLGDTAMYLCATSRDPGQNSNQPQHFGDGTRLSIL.

This chain uses TRBV21-1 with TRBJ1-2; the table's D gene call, TRBD1, was not cross checked with the DNA. TRBV21-1 is noted as a pseudogene. The CDR3 has 17 amino acids. CDR3 sequence: CASSKTGWTARNYGYTF. The DNA of the CDR3 is TGTGCCAGCAGCAAAACGGGGTGGACAGCGAGGAACTATGGCTACACCTTC.

The gene calls are TRBV5-1 and TRBJ1-1; no clear D gene. This CDR3 is built from 15 residues. Germline V CDR1 and CDR2: SGHRS, YFSETQ. Trimming took off 1 base at V and 3 bases at J, with 13 bases between the two ends. The CDR3 nucleotides are TGCGCCAGCAGCTTGACCCCGACATTCGACACTGAAGCTTTCTTT. Translation gives CASSLTPTFDTEAFF.

This clonotype appeared a few times. V gene TRBV20-1 combines with J gene TRBJ1-2; D might be TRBD1 (5 bases). Germline V gene sequence: CDR1 DFQATT, CDR2 SNEGSKA (reference sequence). The ends were cut back, 2 bases at V and 3 bases at J, with 16 bases in the middle. The CDR3 spans 15 residues. The CDR3, as DNA: TGCAGTGCTAGAATACGAGGGACGCCTTACTATGGCTACACCTTC. This gives the protein CSARIRGTPYYGYTF.

This clonotype was seen a handful of times. The V call is TRBV7-9, the J call TRBJ1-6; 10 nucleotides line up with TRBD1. The CDR3 extends over 14 amino acids. V lost 10 bases, J lost 7 bases, and 7 bases stayed unmatched. The germline gives CDR1 SEHNR, CDR2 FQNEAQ (reference sequence). CDR3 DNA: TGTGCCACGGAAGGGACAGGGGAGAATTCACCCCTCCACTTT. Its translation is CATEGTGENSPLHF.

The chain recombines TRBV12-3 or TRBV12-4 with TRBJ1-5; maybe TRBD1 (5 bases). The V and J ends lost 2 bases and 4 bases respectively, with 12 bases between them. There are 15 residues in the CDR3. This CDR3 reads CASSLKGIGNQPQHF. Written as DNA, the CDR3 is TGTGCCAGCAGTTTAAAGGGGATTGGAAATCAGCCCCAGCATTTT.

The genes are TRBV7-2 and TRBJ1-5, with 7 nucleotides matching TRBD1. Germline CDR1 is SGHTA and CDR2 is FQGNSA. The CDR3 length is 14 residues. Trimming cost V 5 bases and J 7 bases; bases outside gene matches: 8. Here the CDR3 DNA reads TGTGCCAGCAGCCAGGGGGATGTGGGACAGCCCCAGCATTTT. It codes for CASSQGDVGQPQHF.

This chain connects TRBV6-2 or TRBV6-3 to TRBJ2-1; 12 bases map to TRBD2. V lost 5 bases to trimming and J lost 7 bases; unmatched junction nucleotides: 6. The CDR3 has 15 amino acids. Germline CDR1 reads MNHEY; CDR2 reads SVGEGT. The CDR3 nucleotides are TGTGCCAGCAGTCAACTAGCGGGGGGACCTAATGAGCAGTTCTTC. This translates into CASSQLAGGPNEQFF.